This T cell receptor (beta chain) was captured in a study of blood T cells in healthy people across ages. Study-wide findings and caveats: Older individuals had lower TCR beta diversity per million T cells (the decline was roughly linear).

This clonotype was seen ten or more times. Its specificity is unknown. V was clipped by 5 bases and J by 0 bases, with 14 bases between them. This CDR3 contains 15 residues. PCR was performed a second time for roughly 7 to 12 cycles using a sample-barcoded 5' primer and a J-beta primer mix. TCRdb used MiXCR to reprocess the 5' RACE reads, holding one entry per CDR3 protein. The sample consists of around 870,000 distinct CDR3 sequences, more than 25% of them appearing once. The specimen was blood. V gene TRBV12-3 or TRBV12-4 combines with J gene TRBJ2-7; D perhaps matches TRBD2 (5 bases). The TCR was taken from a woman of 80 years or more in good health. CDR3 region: CASSNRGGSSYEQYF. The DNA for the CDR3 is TGTGCCAGCAGTAACCGTGGAGGCTCCTCCTACGAGCAGTACTTC.